This entry lists 13 T cell receptor beta chains sequenced from one sample in a study of shared clonotypes between healthy human individuals (dated by TCRdb to 2018 to 2020). Receptors were amplified or captured by the immunoSEQ multiplex PCR assay. The immuneACCESS repertoire file appears here via TCRdb, limited to in-frame rearrangements. These files lack a portion of the clones; in checked studies, under half of the deficit traces to unresolved V genes, and the cause of the others is not known. The sample includes roughly 2.6 million clones, with more than 90% observed a single time. The ten largest clones take up over 0.12% of the sample. The sample taken for sequencing was naive CD4+ T cells sorted from blood. The cell subset or site label for this specimen denotes: CD45RA+ positively selected. These receptors were taken from a man between 18 and 35 years old in good health.

The chain recombines TRBV18 with TRBJ1-1, with 8 bases aligning to TRBD1. CDR3 length: 15 residues. V shed 6 bases, J shed 4 bases, and the junction held 10 bases outside the gene matches. Germline lookup yields CDR1 KGHSH and CDR2 LQKENI. CDR3 coding DNA: TGTGCCAGCTCGGCCTCGGACAGGGCGGGCACTGAAGCTTTCTTT. Its translation is CASSASDRAGTEAFF. Looking up the rest from reference TRBV18 and TRBJ1-1 gives the full variable domain: NAGVMQNPRHLVRRRGQEARLRCSPMKGHSHVYWYRQLPEEGLKFMVYLQKENIIDESGMPKERFSAEFPKEGPSILRIQQVVRGDSAAYFCASSASDRAGTEAFFGQGTRLTVV.

The chain employs TRBV6-5 and TRBJ2-7; D possibly matches TRBD1 or TRBD2 (5 bases each). This CDR3 region has 15 residues. V dropped 6 bases and J dropped 0 bases, with 15 bases sitting between them. The germline V gene encodes CDR1 MNHEY and CDR2 SVGAGI. The CDR3 DNA is TGTGCCAGCAGCCGGGACGGAATCAACTCCTACGAGCAGTACTTC. It yields the protein CASSRDGINSYEQYF.

This chain joins TRBV7-2 and TRBJ2-7; 7 bases agree with TRBD2. The germline V gene encodes CDR1 SGHTA and CDR2 FQGNSA. This CDR3 is 17 amino acids long. V lost 4 bases, J lost 3 bases, and 15 bases stayed unmatched. The chain's CDR3 is CASSSDPSGPESYEQYF. CDR3 sequence (DNA): TGTGCCAGCAGCTCAGATCCTAGCGGCCCGGAGAGCTACGAGCAGTACTTC.

Remarks on this clone: The sample carries other DNA sequences with the same CDR3. CDR3 nucleotide sequence: TGCGCCAGCAGTGACAGTAGGGGCTATAATTCACCCCTCCACTTT. Translation gives CASSDSRGYNSPLHF. This sequence joins TRBV10-2 and TRBJ1-6, with a weak D call TRBD1 (5 bases). Deletions cut 3 bases from V and 3 bases from J, with 9 bases between. Per germline, CDR1 WSHSY and CDR2 SAAADI. There are 15 residues in the CDR3.

This chain links TRBV5-1 with TRBJ2-1, with D possibly being TRBD1 or TRBD2 (6 bases each). CDR1 SGHRS and CDR2 YFSETQ come from the germline V gene. This CDR3 is 14 amino acids long. V shed 4 bases and J shed 7 bases, with 15 bases lying between them. This CDR3 is CASSPAGGRNEQFF. The CDR3 bases are TGCGCCAGCAGCCCCGCTGGGGGGCGAAATGAGCAGTTCTTC.

V usage is TRBV18 and J usage is TRBJ1-5; possible D gene TRBD1, 5 bases. Germline V lookup: CDR1 KGHSH, CDR2 LQKENI. This CDR3 is 16 amino acids long. Deletions cut 1 base from V and 0 bases from J, with 10 bases between. The CDR3: CASSPQGPYSNQPQHF. In nucleotides, the CDR3 is TGTGCCAGCTCACCACAGGGACCTTATAGCAATCAGCCCCAGCATTTT.

V and J are TRBV5-4 and TRBJ2-3; TRBD2 aligns across 11 bases. The CDR3 is made up of 16 amino acids. Per the germline V gene, CDR1 is SGHNT and CDR2 is YYREEE (reference sequence). With V trimmed by 1 base and J by 4 bases, 5 bases remained unmatched. In nucleotides, the CDR3 is TGTGCCAGCAGCTTGACTAGCGGGAGAGGGGCAGATACGCAGTATTTT. This codes for CASSLTSGRGADTQYF.

This clone was seen once. V usage is TRBV19 and J usage is TRBJ2-5; TRBD1 matches at 7 bases. With V trimmed by 3 bases and J by 2 bases, 9 bases remained unmatched. CDR1 is LNHDA and CDR2 is SQIVND in the germline V gene (reference sequence). This CDR3 comprises 16 residues. In DNA, the CDR3 is TGTGCCAGTAGTATTGGGGGCAGGGGGATTCAAGAGACCCAGTACTTC. Its protein product is CASSIGGRGIQETQYF.

As to this clone: Germline and junction disagree at one end, which may indicate a read error. V usage is TRBV5-4 and J usage is TRBJ1-1; D not certain. The CDR3 spans 14 residues. The germline V gene has CDR1 SGHNT and CDR2 YYREEE (reference sequence). The DNA of the CDR3 is TGTGCCAGAAGCTCAAGACCCTGGCCCTTCCAAGCTTTCTTT. Its protein product is CARSSRPWPFQAFF.

V and J are TRBV10-3 and TRBJ2-5; 10 bases match TRBD2. The V gene end was trimmed by 3 bases and the J gene end by 5 bases; junction bases not matched to a gene: 3. The CDR3 covers 14 residues. CDR1 is ENHRY and CDR2 is SYGVKD in the germline V gene. The CDR3 nucleotides read TGTGCCATCAGTGACCAGACTAGCGGGGAGACCCAGTACTTC. Protein sequence: CAISDQTSGETQYF.

Remarks on this clone: Other nucleotide sequences in the sample specify the same CDR3. The J gene is TRBJ2-7, the V gene TRBV18; D unresolved. The germline V gene encodes CDR1 KGHSH and CDR2 LQKENI. The CDR3 has 14 amino acids. V was trimmed by 2 bases and J by 2 bases, leaving 10 bases between them. CDR3 protein: CASSPGQTTYEQYF. DNA of the CDR3: TGTGCCAGCTCACCAGGGCAGACCACCTACGAGCAGTACTTC.

CDR3 region: CASTGGDQPQHF. The CDR3 coding sequence is TGTGCCAGTACGGGAGGCGATCAGCCCCAGCATTTT. The gene calls are TRBV19 and TRBJ1-5; D not resolved. This CDR3 is 12 amino acids long. Germline V gene data show CDR1 as LNHDA and CDR2 as SQIVND (reference sequence). V was pared by 7 bases and J by 5 bases, with 9 bases between.

V and J are TRBV11-2 and TRBJ2-7; no firm D call. The CDR3 covers 12 residues. Germline-derived CDR1 and CDR2 are SGHAT and FQNNGV. V lost 5 bases and J lost 12, with 17 bases in between. The DNA of the CDR3 is TGTGCCAGCAGCCGGCTACTTGGTCCGGGGTACTTC. Translation: CASSRLLGPGYF.